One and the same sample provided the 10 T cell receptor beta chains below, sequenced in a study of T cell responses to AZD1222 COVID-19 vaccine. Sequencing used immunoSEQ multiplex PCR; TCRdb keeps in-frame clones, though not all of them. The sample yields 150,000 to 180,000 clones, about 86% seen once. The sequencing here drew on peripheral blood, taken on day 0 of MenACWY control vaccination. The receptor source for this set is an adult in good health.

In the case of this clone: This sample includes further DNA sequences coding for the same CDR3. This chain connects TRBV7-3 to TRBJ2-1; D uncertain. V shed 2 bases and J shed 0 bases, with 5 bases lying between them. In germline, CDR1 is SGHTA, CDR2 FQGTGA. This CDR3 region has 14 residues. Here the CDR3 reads CASSLSGSYNEQFF. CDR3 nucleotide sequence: TGTGCCAGCAGCTTATCGGGCTCCTACAATGAGCAGTTCTTC.

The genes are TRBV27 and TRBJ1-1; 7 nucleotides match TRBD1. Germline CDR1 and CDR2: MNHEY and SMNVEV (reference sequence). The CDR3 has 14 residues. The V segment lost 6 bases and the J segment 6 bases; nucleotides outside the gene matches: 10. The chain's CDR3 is CASSRSGGGAEAFF. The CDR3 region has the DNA TGTGCCAGCAGCCGATCGGGAGGGGGCGCTGAAGCTTTCTTT.

The CDR3 is CASSVVGTATYEQYF. The DNA for the CDR3 is TGTGCCAGCAGCGTAGTCGGGACAGCTACCTACGAGCAGTACTTC. The chain is built from TRBV9 and TRBJ2-7; 7 positions agree with TRBD1. There are 15 residues in the CDR3. The junction had 5 bases not matched to a gene; V was cut back by 0 bases and J by 2 bases. Germline V CDR1 and CDR2: SGDLS, YYNGEE.

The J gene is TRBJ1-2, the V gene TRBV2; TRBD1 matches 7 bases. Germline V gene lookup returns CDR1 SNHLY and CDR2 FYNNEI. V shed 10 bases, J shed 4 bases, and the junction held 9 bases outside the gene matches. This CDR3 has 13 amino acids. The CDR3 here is CANLGQKVYGYTF. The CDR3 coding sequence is TGTGCCAACCTGGGACAGAAAGTCTATGGCTACACCTTC.

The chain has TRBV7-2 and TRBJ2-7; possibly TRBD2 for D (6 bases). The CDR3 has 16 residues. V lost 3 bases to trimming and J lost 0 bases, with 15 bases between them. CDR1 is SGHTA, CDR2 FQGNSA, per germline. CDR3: CASSLASLASSYEQYF. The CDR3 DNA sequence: TGTGCCAGCAGCTTGGCCTCCCTAGCGTCCTCCTACGAGCAGTACTTC. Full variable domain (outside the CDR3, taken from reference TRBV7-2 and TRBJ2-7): GAGVSQSPSNKVTEKGKDVELRCDPISGHTALYWYRQSLGQGLEFLIYFQGNSAPDKSGLPSDRFSAERTGGSVSTLTIQRTQQEDSAVYLCASSLASLASSYEQYFGPGTRLTVT.

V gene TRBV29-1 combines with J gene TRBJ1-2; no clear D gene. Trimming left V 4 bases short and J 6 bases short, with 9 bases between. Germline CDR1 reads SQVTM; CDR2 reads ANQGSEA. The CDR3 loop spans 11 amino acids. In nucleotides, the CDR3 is TGCAGCGTTGTGGACGGGGATGGCTACACCTTC. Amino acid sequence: CSVVDGDGYTF.

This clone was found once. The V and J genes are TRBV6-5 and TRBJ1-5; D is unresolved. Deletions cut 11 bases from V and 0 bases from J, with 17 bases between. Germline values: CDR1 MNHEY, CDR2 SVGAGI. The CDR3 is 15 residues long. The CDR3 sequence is CASKTGVYSNQPQHF. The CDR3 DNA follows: TGTGCCTCCAAAACCGGGGTTTATAGCAATCAGCCCCAGCATTTT.

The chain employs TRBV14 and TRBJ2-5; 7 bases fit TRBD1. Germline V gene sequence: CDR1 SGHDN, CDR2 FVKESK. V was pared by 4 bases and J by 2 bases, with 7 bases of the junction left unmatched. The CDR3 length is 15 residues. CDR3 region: CASSLFGGQQETQYF. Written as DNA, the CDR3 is TGTGCCAGCAGCCTTTTTGGGGGACAGCAAGAGACCCAGTACTTC.

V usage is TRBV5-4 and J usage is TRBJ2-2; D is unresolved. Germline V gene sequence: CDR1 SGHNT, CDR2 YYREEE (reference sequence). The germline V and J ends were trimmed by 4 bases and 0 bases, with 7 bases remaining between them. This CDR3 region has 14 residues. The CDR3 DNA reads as TGTGCCAGCAGCCCCGAATCGAACACCGGGGAGCTGTTTTTT. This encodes CASSPESNTGELFF.

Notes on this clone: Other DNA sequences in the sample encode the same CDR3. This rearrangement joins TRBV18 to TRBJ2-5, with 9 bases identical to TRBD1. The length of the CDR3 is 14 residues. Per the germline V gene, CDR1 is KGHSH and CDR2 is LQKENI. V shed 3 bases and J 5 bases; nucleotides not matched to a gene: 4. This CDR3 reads CASSPTGGGETQYF. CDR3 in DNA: TGTGCCAGCTCACCGACAGGGGGAGGCGAGACCCAGTACTTC.